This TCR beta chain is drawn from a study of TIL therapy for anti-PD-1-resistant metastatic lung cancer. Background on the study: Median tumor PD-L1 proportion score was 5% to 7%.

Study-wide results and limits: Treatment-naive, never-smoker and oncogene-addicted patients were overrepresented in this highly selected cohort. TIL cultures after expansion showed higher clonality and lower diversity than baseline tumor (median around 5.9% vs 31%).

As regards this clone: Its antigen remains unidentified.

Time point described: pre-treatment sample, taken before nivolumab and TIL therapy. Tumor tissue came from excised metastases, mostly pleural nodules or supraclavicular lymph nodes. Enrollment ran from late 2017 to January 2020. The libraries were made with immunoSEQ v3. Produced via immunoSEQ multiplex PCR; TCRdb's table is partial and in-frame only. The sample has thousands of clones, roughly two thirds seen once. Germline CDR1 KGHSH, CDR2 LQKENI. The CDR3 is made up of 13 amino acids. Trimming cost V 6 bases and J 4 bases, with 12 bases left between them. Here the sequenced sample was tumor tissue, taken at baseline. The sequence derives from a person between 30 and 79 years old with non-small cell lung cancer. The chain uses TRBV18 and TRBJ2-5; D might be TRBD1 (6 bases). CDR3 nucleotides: TGTGCCAGCTCGCCGGACAGTCTAGAGACCCAGTACTTC. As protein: CASSPDSLETQYF. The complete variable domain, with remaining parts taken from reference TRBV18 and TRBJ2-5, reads NAGVMQNPRHLVRRRGQEARLRCSPMKGHSHVYWYRQLPEEGLKFMVYLQKENIIDESGMPKERFSAEFPKEGPSILRIQQVVRGDSAAYFCASSPDSLETQYFGPGTRLLVL.